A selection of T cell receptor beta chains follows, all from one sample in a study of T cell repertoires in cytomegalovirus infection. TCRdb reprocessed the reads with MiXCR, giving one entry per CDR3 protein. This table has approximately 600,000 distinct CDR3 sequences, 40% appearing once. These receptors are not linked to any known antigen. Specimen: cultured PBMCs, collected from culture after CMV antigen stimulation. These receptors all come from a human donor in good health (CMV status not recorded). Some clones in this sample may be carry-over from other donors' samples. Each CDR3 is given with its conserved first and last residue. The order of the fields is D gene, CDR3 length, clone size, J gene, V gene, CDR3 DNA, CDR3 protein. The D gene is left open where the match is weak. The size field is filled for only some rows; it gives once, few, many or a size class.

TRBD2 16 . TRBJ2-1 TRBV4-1 TGCGCCAGCAGCCAATTCGGTCTAGCGGGGTACAATGAGCAGTTCTTC CASSQFGLAGYNEQFF
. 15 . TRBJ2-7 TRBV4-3 TGCGCCAGCAGCCAGGGAGACCGGAGCTCCTACGAGCAGTACTTC CASSQGDRSSYEQYF
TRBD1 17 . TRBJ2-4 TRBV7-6 TGTGCCAGCAGCTTACCCGCCAGGGGGCCGGTCGTGGACATTCAGTACTTC CASSLPARGPVVDIQYF
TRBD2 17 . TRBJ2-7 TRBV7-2 TGTGCCAGCAGCCCCGGGACGACGGGGGGTAGATTCTACGAGCAGTACTTC CASSPGTTGGRFYEQYF
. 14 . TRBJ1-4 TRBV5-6 TGTGCCAGCAGCTTGAGACAGCTTAATGAAAAACTGTTTTTT CASSLRQLNEKLFF
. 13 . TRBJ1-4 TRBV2 TGTGCCAGCTCCCGGGAGTCAAATGAAAAACTGTTTTTT CASSRESNEKLFF
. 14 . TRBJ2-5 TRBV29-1 TGCAGCGTTGATGGGGGCGGGGGTAGGGAGACCCAGTACTTC CSVDGGGGRETQYF
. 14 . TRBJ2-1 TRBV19 TGTGCCAGTAGTATCGGGCTAGTGGTTAATGAGCAGTTCTTC CASSIGLVVNEQFF
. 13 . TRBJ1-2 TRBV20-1 TGCAGTGCTAGTCTGGGCCGAAACTATGGCTACACCTTC CSASLGRNYGYTF
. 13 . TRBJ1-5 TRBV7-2 TGTGCCAGCAGCTTAGGGGGGAGATTGACCCAGCATTTT CASSLGGRLTQHF
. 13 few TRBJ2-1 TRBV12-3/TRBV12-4 TGTGCCAGCAGTACCTACGGTGCAGGGCGGCAGTTCTTC CASSTYGAGRQFF
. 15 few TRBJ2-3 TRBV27 TGTGCCAGCAGCCCCTACAGTGGGGGGACAGATACGCAGTATTTT CASSPYSGGTDTQYF
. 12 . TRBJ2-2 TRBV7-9 TGTGCCAGCAGCTTATTGGCCGGGGAGCTGTTTTTT CASSLLAGELFF
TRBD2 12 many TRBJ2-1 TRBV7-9 TGTGCCAGCAGCTCCGGGGGGGGTGAGCAGTTCTTC CASSSGGGEQFF
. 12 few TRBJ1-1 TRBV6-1 TGTGCCAGCATCGAGGGGGGCACTGAAGCTTTCTTT CASIEGGTEAFF
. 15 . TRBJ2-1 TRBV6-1 TGTGCCAGCAGTTTCCGGACGGGCTACTACAATGAGCAGTTCTTC CASSFRTGYYNEQFF
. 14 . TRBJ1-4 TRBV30 TGTGCCCGGAGTATGGGTTCGACTAATGAAAAACTGTTTTTT CARSMGSTNEKLFF
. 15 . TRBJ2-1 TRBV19 TGTGCCAGTAGTATTAGGCTCAGCTCCTACAATGAGCAGTTCTTC CASSIRLSSYNEQFF
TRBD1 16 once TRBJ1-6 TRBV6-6 TGTGCCAGCAGTTCGACCGGGACAGGGGCGGATTCACCCCTCCACTTT CASSSTGTGADSPLHF
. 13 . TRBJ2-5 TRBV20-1 TGCAGTGCTAGTGTTCGAGGGCAAGAGACCCAGTACTTC CSASVRGQETQYF
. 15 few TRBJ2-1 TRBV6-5 TGTGCCAGCCGCCCTGTCCACGATGCCTACAATGAGCAGTTCTTC CASRPVHDAYNEQFF
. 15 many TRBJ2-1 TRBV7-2 TGTGCCAGCAGCTTACGGGGGTTTAGCTACAATGAGCAGTTCTTC CASSLRGFSYNEQFF
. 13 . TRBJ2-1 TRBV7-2 TGTGCCAGCACCGCGCCTGGAGGTGGTGAGCAGTTCTTC CASTAPGGGEQFF
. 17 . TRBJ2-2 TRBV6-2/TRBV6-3 TGTGCCAGCAGTTACTCCGACCGGGGGGCCTACACCGGGGAGCTGTTTTTT CASSYSDRGAYTGELFF
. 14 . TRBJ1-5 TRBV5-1 TGCGCCAGCAGCTTGTCGGGGACGGATCAGCCCCAGCATTTT CASSLSGTDQPQHF
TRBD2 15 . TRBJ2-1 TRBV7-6 TGTGCCAGCAGCTTAACCACTAGCGGGGGGGTGTCCGAGTTCTTC CASSLTTSGGVSEFF
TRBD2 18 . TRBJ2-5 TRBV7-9 TGTGCCAGCAGCTTCACCGGGACTAGCGGCAGGGTATTGGAGACCCAGTACTTC CASSFTGTSGRVLETQYF
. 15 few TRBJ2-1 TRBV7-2 TGTGCCAGCAGCCCCGGGGCCCAGTCCTACAATGAGCAGTTCTTC CASSPGAQSYNEQFF
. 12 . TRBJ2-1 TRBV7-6 TGTGCCAGCAGCTTAGTAGGTAGTGAGCAGTTCTTC CASSLVGSEQFF
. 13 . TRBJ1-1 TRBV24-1 TGTGCCATCCGAGCGGGGGTGAACACTGAAGCTTTCTTT CAIRAGVNTEAFF
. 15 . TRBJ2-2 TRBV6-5 TGTGCCAGCAGTTACTCGGGCAGAGGGGCCGGGGAGCTGTTTTTT CASSYSGRGAGELFF
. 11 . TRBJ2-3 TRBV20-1 TGCAGTGCTAGAAAGAGGGATACGCAGTATTTT CSARKRDTQYF
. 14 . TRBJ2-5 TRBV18 TGTGCCAGCTCACCAGACAATCAGGTGGAGACCCAGTACTTC CASSPDNQVETQYF
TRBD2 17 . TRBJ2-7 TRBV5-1 TGCGCCAGCAGCTTGGGACTAGCCCCACTAAAGGACTACGAGCAGTACTTC CASSLGLAPLKDYEQYF
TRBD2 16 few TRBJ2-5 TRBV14 TGTGCCAGCAGCCTCGGGCTAGCGGGAGTTGGGGAGACCCAGTACTTC CASSLGLAGVGETQYF
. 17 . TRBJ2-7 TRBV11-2 TGTGCCAGCAGCTTAGGAGCTAGGGGGACCTCAGGTCCCGAGCAGTACTTC CASSLGARGTSGPEQYF
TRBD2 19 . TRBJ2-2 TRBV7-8 TGTGCCAGCAGCTCCCGACGGTCTAGCGGGGGCGCGAACACCGGGGAGCTGTTTTTT CASSSRRSSGGANTGELFF
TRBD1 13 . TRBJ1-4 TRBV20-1 TGCAGTGCTAGGACAGGGTCTAATGAAAAACTGTTTTTT CSARTGSNEKLFF
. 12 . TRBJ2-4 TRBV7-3 TGTGCCTGGGATAACCCCAAAAACATTCAGTACTTC CAWDNPKNIQYF